The next 15 T cell receptor beta chains were all read from a single sample in a study of blood T cell repertoires in COVID-19. Produced via immunoSEQ multiplex PCR; TCRdb's table is partial and in-frame only. The sample includes around 250,000 clones, around 90% of them seen just once. The sequencing input was PBMCs or T cells enriched from blood (not recorded which). These receptors were obtained from a man aged 50-59 years who had been exposed to COVID-19.

The rearrangement joins TRBV4-2 to TRBJ1-4; a weak D match, TRBD1 (6 bases). The CDR3 consists of 16 residues. Trimming left V 0 bases short and J 4 bases short, with 12 bases between. Germline V CDR1 and CDR2: LGHNA, YNFKEQ. The CDR3 region is CASSQEKLDSNEKLFF. In DNA form, the CDR3 reads TGTGCCAGCAGCCAAGAAAAATTGGACAGTAATGAAAAACTGTTTTTT.

CDR3 residues: CASSWTGGGNEQFF. As DNA, the CDR3 is TGCGCCAGCAGTTGGACAGGGGGAGGCAATGAGCAGTTCTTC. The chain has TRBV5-1 and TRBJ2-1; 10 bases line up with TRBD1. From germline, CDR1 is SGHRS and CDR2 YFSETQ. CDR3 length: 14 residues. V lost 5 bases, J lost 6 bases, and 5 bases stayed unmatched.

The CDR3 reads CASGYGTVSGNTIYF. DNA for the CDR3: TGCGCCAGCGGCTACGGGACAGTCTCTGGAAACACCATATATTTT. The chain carries TRBV10-2 and TRBJ1-3, with 7 bases lining up with TRBD1. Trimming took 8 bases from V and 0 from J; bases not matched to a gene: 7. This CDR3 contains 15 residues. Germline CDR1 and CDR2: WSHSY and SAAADI.

The chain carries TRBV7-9 and TRBJ1-2; D gene unclear. The CDR3 is 14 amino acids. The germline CDR1 and CDR2 sequences are SEHNR and FQNEAQ (reference sequence). Trimming pared 1 base from V and 4 bases from J, leaving 10 bases between. CDR3 amino acids: CASSLGAGSYGYTF. The CDR3 DNA reads TGTGCCAGCAGCTTAGGCGCAGGCTCCTATGGCTACACCTTC.

The rearrangement joins TRBV29-1 to TRBJ1-1; 8 nucleotides agree with TRBD1. The CDR3 is made up of 11 amino acids. V lost 7 bases and J lost 8; bases outside the gene matches: 6. Germline V gene sequence: CDR1 SQVTM, CDR2 ANQGSEA. The CDR3 region is CSARGQGEAFF. The CDR3 coding sequence is TGCAGCGCCCGAGGACAGGGCGAAGCTTTCTTT.

The CDR3 DNA is TGTGCCAGCAGCTCAGGGGTCTATGGCTACACCTTC. Translated, it gives CASSSGVYGYTF. The rearrangement links TRBV5-4 to TRBJ1-2; D is perhaps TRBD1 (6 bases). The CDR3 consists of 12 residues. Germline CDR1 is SGHNT and CDR2 is YYREEE (reference sequence). Trimming pared 3 bases from V and 4 bases from J, leaving 7 bases between.

The genes are TRBV12-3 or TRBV12-4 and TRBJ1-2, with 9 bases fitting TRBD1. V lost 5 bases, J lost 4 bases, and 2 bases stayed unmatched. The CDR3 is 13 amino acids. As DNA, the CDR3 is TGTGCCAGCAGTACAGGGGGCTTCTATGGCTACACCTTC. This codes for CASSTGGFYGYTF.

This clone was detected only a few times. This chain uses TRBV28 with TRBJ1-2; 8 nucleotides line up with TRBD1. The V gene end was trimmed by 7 bases and the J gene end by 3 bases; junction bases not matched to a gene: 4. The CDR3 runs to 13 residues. The germline V gene encodes CDR1 MDHEN and CDR2 SYDVKM. CDR3 protein: CASIRDRHYGYTF. CDR3 nucleotide sequence: TGTGCCAGCATCCGGGACAGGCACTATGGCTACACCTTC.

This clone occurred once. This sequence joins TRBV7-9 and TRBJ1-3; D remains ambiguous. With 3 bases removed from V and 2 bases from J, the gap between germline ends came to 14 bases. Germline CDR1 and CDR2: SEHNR and FQNEAQ (reference sequence). The CDR3 loop spans 16 amino acids. CDR3 nucleotide sequence: TGTGCCAGCAGCTTCGACACGAGGGCCCCTGGAAACACCATATATTTT. This gives the protein CASSFDTRAPGNTIYF.

This clone was detected once. The V call is TRBV6-1, the J call TRBJ2-7; D possibly corresponds to TRBD2 (5 bases). The CDR3 has 15 amino acids. Between the trimmed V and J ends, which lost 1 base and 4 bases, there was a span of 14 bases. Germline V gene lookup returns CDR1 MNHNS and CDR2 SASEGT. CDR3 loop: CASSEGLRGSYEQYV. The CDR3 nucleotides are TGTGCCAGCAGTGAAGGCCTCCGGGGATCGTACGAGCAGTACGTC.

The chain's CDR3 is CASSDPRGARTEAFF. In DNA, the CDR3 is TGTGCCAGCAGTGACCCACGGGGGGCGAGGACTGAAGCTTTCTTT. The rearrangement uses TRBV6-1 and TRBJ1-1; perhaps TRBD1 as D (6 bases). With 3 bases removed from V and 5 bases from J, the gap between germline ends came to 16 bases. The germline CDR1 and CDR2 sequences are MNHNS and SASEGT. This CDR3 has 15 amino acids.

This rearrangement joins TRBV28 to TRBJ2-7, with 12 bases aligning to TRBD2. J lost 5 bases, V lost 6 bases, and 8 bases had no gene match. Germline V gene data show CDR1 as MDHEN and CDR2 as SYDVKM. This CDR3 is built from 15 residues. The CDR3 DNA sequence: TGTGCCAGCAGCCCGACTAGCGGGAGTCTCCACGAGCAGTACGTC. This sequence encodes CASSPTSGSLHEQYV.

V gene TRBV5-1 combines with J gene TRBJ2-3, with TRBD2 identical over 7 bases. Germline assignment: CDR1 SGHRS and CDR2 YFSETQ. The ends lost 0 bases at V and 6 bases at J; junction bases unmatched: 7. CDR3 length equals 15 residues. The CDR3 DNA follows: TGCGCCAGCAGCTTGGCGTGGGAGGGCCGGGATACGCAGTATTTT. Translation: CASSLAWEGRDTQYF. The full variable domain, completed using reference TRBV5-1 and TRBJ2-3, is KAGVTQTPRYLIKTRGQQVTLSCSPISGHRSVSWYQQTPGQGLQFLFEYFSETQRNKGNFPGRFSGRQFSNSRSEMNVSTLELGDSALYLCASSLAWEGRDTQYFGPGTRLTVL.

J is TRBJ1-3 and V is TRBV9, with D perhaps TRBD1 (6 bases). The CDR3 sequence is 15 residues long. Looked up from germline, CDR1 is SGDLS and CDR2 is YYNGEE. Trimming shortened V by 4 bases and J by 4 bases, and 15 bases separated the two germline ends. CDR3: CASSPLSQGGNTIYF. As DNA, the CDR3 is TGTGCCAGCAGCCCCCTTTCGCAGGGGGGAAACACCATATATTTT. Variable domain in full (rest from reference TRBV9 and TRBJ1-3): DSGVTQTPKHLITATGQRVTLRCSPRSGDLSVYWYQQSLDQGLQFLIQYYNGEERAKGNILERFSAQQFPDLHSELNLSSLELGDSALYFCASSPLSQGGNTIYFGEGSWLTVV.

This rearrangement joins TRBV11-3 to TRBJ2-1; 8 positions match TRBD1. The germline CDR1 and CDR2 sequences are SGHNT and YENEEA. V was pared by 5 bases and J by 0 bases, with 3 bases of the junction left unmatched. The length of the CDR3 is 15 residues. CDR3 sequence: CASSKGQASYNEQFF. The CDR3 DNA sequence: TGTGCCAGCAGCAAGGGACAGGCCTCCTACAATGAGCAGTTCTTC.